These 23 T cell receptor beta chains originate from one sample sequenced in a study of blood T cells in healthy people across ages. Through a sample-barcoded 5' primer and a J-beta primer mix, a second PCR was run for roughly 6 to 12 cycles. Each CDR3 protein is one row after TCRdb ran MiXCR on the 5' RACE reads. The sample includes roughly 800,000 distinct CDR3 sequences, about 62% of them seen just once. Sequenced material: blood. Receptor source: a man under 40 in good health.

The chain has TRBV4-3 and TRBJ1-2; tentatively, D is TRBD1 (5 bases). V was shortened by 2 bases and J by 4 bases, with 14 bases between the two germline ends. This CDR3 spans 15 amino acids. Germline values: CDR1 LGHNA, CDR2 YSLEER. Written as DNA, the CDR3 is TGCGCCAGCAGCCAAAGGGGTCCGGGGAGCTATGGCTACACCTTC. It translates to CASSQRGPGSYGYTF.

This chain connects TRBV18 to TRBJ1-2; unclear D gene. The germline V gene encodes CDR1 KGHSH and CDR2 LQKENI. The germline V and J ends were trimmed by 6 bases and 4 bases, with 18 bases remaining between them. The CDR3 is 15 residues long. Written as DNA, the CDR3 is TGTGCCAGCTCCTCGCCCCAGATCAGGACCTATGGCTACACCTTC. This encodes CASSSPQIRTYGYTF.

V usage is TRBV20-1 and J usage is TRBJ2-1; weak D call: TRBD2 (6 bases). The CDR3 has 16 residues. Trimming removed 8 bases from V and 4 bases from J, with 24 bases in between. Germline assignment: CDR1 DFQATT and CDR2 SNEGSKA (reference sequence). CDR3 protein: CSISRFVGGLYNEQFF. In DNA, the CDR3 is TGCAGTATATCGCGGTTTGTGGGAGGACTATACAATGAGCAGTTCTTC.

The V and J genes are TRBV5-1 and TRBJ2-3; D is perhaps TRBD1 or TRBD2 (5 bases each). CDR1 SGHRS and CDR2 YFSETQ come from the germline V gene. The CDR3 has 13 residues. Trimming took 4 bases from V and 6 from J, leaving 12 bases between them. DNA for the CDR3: TGCGCCAGCAGCGACACTTGGGACGATACGCAGTATTTT. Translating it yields CASSDTWDDTQYF.

CDR3 loop: CSAPWQGSYTF. DNA for the CDR3: TGCAGCGCCCCGTGGCAGGGGAGCTACACCTTC. This chain joins TRBV29-1 and TRBJ1-2, with D tentatively TRBD1 (6 bases). V was cut by 7 bases and J by 9 bases, with 15 bases left in between. Looked up from germline, CDR1 is SQVTM and CDR2 is ANQGSEA. The CDR3 contains 11 residues.

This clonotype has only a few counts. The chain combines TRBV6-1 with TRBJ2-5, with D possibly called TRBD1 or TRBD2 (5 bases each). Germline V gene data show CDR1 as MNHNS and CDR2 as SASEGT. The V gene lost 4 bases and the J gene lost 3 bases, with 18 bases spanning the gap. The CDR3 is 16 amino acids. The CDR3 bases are TGTGCCAGCAGTGTGTCGCCGGGACCCCAAAAAGAGACCCAGTACTTC. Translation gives CASSVSPGPQKETQYF.

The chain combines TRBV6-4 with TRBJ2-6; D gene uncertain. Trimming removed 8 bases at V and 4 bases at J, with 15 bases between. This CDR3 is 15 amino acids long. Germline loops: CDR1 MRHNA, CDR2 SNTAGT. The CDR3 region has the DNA TGTGCCAGCGTGGGGAAGGGCCTCGGGGCCAACGTCCTGACTTTC. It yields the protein CASVGKGLGANVLTF.

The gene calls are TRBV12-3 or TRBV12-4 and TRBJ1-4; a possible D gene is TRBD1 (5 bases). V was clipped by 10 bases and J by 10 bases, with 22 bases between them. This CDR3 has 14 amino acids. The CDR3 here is CATEAGLGPGKLFF. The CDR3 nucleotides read TGTGCCACCGAGGCGGGGCTGGGGCCCGGAAAACTGTTTTTT.

This CDR3 reads CSEIGPNGYNEQFF. For the CDR3, the DNA is TGCAGTGAGATTGGCCCTAACGGCTACAATGAGCAGTTCTTC. The chain joins TRBV20-1 to TRBJ2-1, with no clear D. V gave up 7 bases and J gave up 3 bases, with 16 bases separating them. CDR1 is DFQATT and CDR2 is SNEGSKA in the germline V gene (reference sequence). The CDR3 runs to 14 residues.

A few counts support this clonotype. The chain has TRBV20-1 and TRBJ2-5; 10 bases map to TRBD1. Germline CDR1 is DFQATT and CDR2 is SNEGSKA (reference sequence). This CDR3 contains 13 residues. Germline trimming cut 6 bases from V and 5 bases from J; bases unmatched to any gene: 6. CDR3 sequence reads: CSAKTGGVETQYF. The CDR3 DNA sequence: TGCAGTGCAAAGACAGGGGGCGTCGAGACCCAGTACTTC.

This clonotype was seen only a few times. Written as DNA, the CDR3 is TGTGCCAGCAGTAGCCCCGGGACTAACTCCTACAATGAGCAGTTCTTC. As protein: CASSSPGTNSYNEQFF. The chain has TRBV25-1 and TRBJ2-1; TRBD2 agrees at 7 bases. The CDR3 is 16 amino acids. The V gene's germline CDR1 is MGHDK and CDR2 SYGVNS. J gave up 0 bases and V 5 bases, and 7 bases lay outside the gene matches.

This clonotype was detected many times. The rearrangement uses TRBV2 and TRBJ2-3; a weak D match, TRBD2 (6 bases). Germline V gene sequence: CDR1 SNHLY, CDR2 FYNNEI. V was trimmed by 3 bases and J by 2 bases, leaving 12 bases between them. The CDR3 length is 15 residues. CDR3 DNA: TGTGCCAGCAGTGATCTGGGGGGATCCACAGATACGCAGTATTTT. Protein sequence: CASSDLGGSTDTQYF.

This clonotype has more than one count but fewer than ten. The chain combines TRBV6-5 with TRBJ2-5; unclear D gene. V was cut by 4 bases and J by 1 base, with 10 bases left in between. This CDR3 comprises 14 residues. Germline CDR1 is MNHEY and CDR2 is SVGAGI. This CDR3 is CASSLTAAQETQYF. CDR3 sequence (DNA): TGTGCCAGCAGTTTAACGGCAGCCCAAGAGACCCAGTACTTC.

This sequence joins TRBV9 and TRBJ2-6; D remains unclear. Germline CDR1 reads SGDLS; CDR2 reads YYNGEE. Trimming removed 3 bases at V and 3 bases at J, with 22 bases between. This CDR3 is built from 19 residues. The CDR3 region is CASSATVDVILFGANVLTF. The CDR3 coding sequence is TGTGCCAGCAGCGCCACGGTGGACGTTATTCTCTTTGGGGCCAACGTCCTGACTTTC. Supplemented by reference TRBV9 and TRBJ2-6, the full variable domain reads DSGVTQTPKHLITATGQRVTLRCSPRSGDLSVYWYQQSLDQGLQFLIQYYNGEERAKGNILERFSAQQFPDLHSELNLSSLELGDSALYFCASSATVDVILFGANVLTFGAGSRLTVL.

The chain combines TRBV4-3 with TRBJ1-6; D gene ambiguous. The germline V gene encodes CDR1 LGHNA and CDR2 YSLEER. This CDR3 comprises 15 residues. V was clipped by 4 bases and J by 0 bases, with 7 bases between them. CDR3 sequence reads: CASSRQGSYNSPLHF. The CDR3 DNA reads TGCGCCAGCAGCCGCCAAGGCTCCTATAATTCACCCCTCCACTTT.

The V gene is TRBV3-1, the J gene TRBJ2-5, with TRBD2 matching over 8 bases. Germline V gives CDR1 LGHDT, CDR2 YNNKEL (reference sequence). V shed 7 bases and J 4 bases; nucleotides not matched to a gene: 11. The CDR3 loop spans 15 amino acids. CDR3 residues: CASIPNSGGTETQYF. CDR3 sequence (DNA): TGTGCCAGCATCCCCAACAGCGGGGGCACAGAGACCCAGTACTTC.

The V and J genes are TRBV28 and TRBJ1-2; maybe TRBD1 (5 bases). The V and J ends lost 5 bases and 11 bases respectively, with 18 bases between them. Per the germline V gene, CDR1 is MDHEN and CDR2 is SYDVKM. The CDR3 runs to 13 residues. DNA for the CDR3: TGTGCCAGCAGTGAAGGGACTGCAAGGGAGTACACCTTC. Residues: CASSEGTAREYTF.

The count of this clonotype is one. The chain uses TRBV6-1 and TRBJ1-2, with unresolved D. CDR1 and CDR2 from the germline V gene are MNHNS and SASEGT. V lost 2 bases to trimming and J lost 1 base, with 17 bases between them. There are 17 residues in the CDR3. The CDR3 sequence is CASSESQGLGDNYGYTF. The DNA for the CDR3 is TGTGCCAGCAGTGAATCCCAAGGTCTCGGAGATAACTATGGCTACACCTTC.

The CDR3 loop is CASRTAPGAPTDTQYF. In DNA form, the CDR3 reads TGCGCCAGCAGGACAGCACCCGGGGCGCCTACAGATACGCAGTATTTT. This chain links TRBV5-1 with TRBJ2-3, with D possibly called TRBD1 or TRBD2 (5 bases each). V was shortened by 5 bases and J by 3 bases, with 19 bases between the two germline ends. Germline-derived CDR1 and CDR2 are SGHRS and YFSETQ. There are 16 residues in the CDR3.

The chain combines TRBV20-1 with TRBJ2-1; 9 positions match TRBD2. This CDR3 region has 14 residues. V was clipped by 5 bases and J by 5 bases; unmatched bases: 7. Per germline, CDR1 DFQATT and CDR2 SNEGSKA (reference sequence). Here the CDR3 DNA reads TGCAGTGCTGGTGTGACTAGCGGAAACAATGAGCAGTTCTTC. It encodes CSAGVTSGNNEQFF.

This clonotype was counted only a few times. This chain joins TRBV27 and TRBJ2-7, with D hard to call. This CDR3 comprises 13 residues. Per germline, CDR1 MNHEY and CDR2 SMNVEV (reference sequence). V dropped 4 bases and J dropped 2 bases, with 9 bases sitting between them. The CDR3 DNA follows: TGTGCCAGCAGTTATGGGGTTGCCTACGAGCAGTACTTC. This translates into CASSYGVAYEQYF.

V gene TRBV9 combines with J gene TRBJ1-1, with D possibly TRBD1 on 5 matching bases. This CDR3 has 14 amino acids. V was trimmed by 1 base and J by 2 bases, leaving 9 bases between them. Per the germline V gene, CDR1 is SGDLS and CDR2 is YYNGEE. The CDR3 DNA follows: TGTGCCAGCAGCGTACGGGACGCCAACACTGAAGCTTTCTTT. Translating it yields CASSVRDANTEAFF.

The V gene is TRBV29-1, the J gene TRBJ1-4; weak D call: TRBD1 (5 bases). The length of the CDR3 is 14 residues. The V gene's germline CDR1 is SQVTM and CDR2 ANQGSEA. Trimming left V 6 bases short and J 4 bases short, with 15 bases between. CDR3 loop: CSVAEGPDNEKLFF. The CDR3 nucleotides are TGCAGCGTCGCAGAGGGGCCGGATAATGAAAAACTGTTTTTT.